Presented here are 5 T cell receptor beta chains from one specimen sequenced in a study of blood T cell repertoires in COVID-19. Method: immunoSEQ multiplex PCR; TCRdb's copy keeps in-frame clones and lacks some. The data contain 100,000 to 150,000 clones, about 79% of them singletons. The sequenced sample consisted of peripheral blood. The source is a woman between 50 and 59 years old with acute or convalescent COVID-19.

The chain joins TRBV9 to TRBJ1-1, with 7 bases aligning to TRBD1. The CDR3 covers 14 residues. The junction had 5 bases not matched to a gene; V was cut back by 2 bases and J by 4 bases. Germline V gene sequence: CDR1 SGDLS, CDR2 YYNGEE. The CDR3, as DNA: TGTGCCAGCAGCGTGCAGGGGGTAGGCACTGAAGCTTTCTTT. Its protein product is CASSVQGVGTEAFF. The variable domain in full, with the rest retrieved from reference TRBV9 and TRBJ1-1, is DSGVTQTPKHLITATGQRVTLRCSPRSGDLSVYWYQQSLDQGLQFLIQYYNGEERAKGNILERFSAQQFPDLHSELNLSSLELGDSALYFCASSVQGVGTEAFFGQGTRLTVV.

V is TRBV12-5 and J is TRBJ2-3; D is ambiguous. The germline V gene encodes CDR1 LGHNT and CDR2 FRNRAP. The CDR3 contains 15 residues. The V end was cut by 1 base, the J end by 2 bases, with 10 bases between. CDR3 bases: TGTGCTAGTGGTTTGGGGCAGTCTCTCACAGATACGCAGTATTTT. Translation: CASGLGQSLTDTQYF.

About this clone: Other nucleotide sequences from this sample produce the same CDR3. The chain employs TRBV12-3 or TRBV12-4 and TRBJ2-1; TRBD2 matches at 9 bases. CDR3 length equals 13 residues. Unmatched junction bases numbered 7, after V lost 8 bases and J lost 8 bases. CDR3 in amino acids: CASLAGGPYEQFF. The CDR3 DNA sequence: TGTGCCAGCCTTGCGGGGGGGCCCTATGAGCAGTTCTTC.

The V and J genes are TRBV2 and TRBJ1-6, with TRBD1 as a possible D gene (6 bases). V was shortened by 6 bases and J by 10 bases, with 19 bases between the two germline ends. The CDR3 is 15 amino acids. Germline CDR1 and CDR2: SNHLY and FYNNEI. The CDR3 reads CASSQGWGPKSPLHF. In DNA, the CDR3 is TGTGCCAGCAGCCAGGGATGGGGGCCTAAATCACCCCTCCACTTT.

This clone was detected many times. Other nucleotide sequences in the sample specify the same CDR3. The J gene is TRBJ1-2, the V gene TRBV12-3 or TRBV12-4; no reliable D call. V was trimmed by 2 bases and J by 5 bases, leaving 6 bases between them. The CDR3 spans 12 residues. In DNA, the CDR3 is TGTGCCAGCAGTTTATCGAGTTATGGCTACACCTTC. It is translated as CASSLSSYGYTF.